This T cell receptor (beta chain) was observed in a study of shared clonotypes between healthy human individuals. Selected positively for CCR7 and CD45RO-negative, naive CD8 cells excluded terminally differentiated effector memory CD45RA+ cells. In regard to this clone: Its target is unknown.

The germline V gene has CDR1 LNHDA and CDR2 SQIVND (reference sequence). Trimming removed 5 bases from V and 0 bases from J, with 14 bases in between. CDR3 size: 15 residues. Overall study results and limits: The generation probabilities recorded for non-shared clonotypes fell below those of clonotypes shared by all four donors.

Each replicate PCR on the sorted subsets used about 0.2 ug DNA (around 30,000 T cell genomes). Sequencing used immunoSEQ multiplex PCR; TCRdb keeps in-frame clones, though not all of them. Of approximately 2,000,000 clones listed, roughly 95% were seen once; the top ten hold over 1.5%. Material: naive CD8+ T cells from PBMCs. The receptor comes from a man between 18 and 29 years old in good health. Some clones in this sample may be carry-over from other donors' samples. The V call is TRBV19, the J call TRBJ2-7; the D gene is possibly TRBD1 (7 bases). This chain's CDR3 is CASSQGGSSSYEQYF. CDR3 in DNA: TGTGCCAGTAGTCAGGGGGGTAGCAGCTCCTACGAGCAGTACTTC.